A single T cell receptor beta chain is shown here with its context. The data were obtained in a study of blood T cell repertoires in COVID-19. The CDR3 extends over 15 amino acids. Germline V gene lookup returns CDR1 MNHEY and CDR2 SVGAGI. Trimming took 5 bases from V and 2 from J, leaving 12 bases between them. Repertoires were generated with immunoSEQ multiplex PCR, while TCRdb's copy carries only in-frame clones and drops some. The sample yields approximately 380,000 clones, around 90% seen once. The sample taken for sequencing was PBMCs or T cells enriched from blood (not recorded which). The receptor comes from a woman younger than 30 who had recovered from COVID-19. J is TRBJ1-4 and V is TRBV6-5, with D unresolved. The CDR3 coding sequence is TGTGCCAGCAGTCCCCGCCGGAGGACTAATGAAAAACTGTTTTTT. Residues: CASSPRRRTNEKLFF.